The 11 T cell receptor beta chains below all came from one sample that was sequenced in a study of response to subunit inactivated influenza vaccine. Via MiXCR, TCRdb re-called the RT-PCR reads, giving one row per CDR3 protein. The profile covers about 520,000 distinct CDR3 sequences, with over 25% appearing a single time and approximately 2% taken by the ten largest. The sample consisted of CD4+ T cells sorted from PBMCs, taken 4 to 6 days after vaccination. Receptors originate from a man between 50 and 59 years old who received an inactivated influenza vaccine.

This clonotype came up a few times. The rearrangement links TRBV7-8 to TRBJ2-7; TRBD1 matches at 7 bases. This CDR3 spans 16 amino acids. The V segment lost 5 bases and the J segment 3 bases; nucleotides outside the gene matches: 13. Germline CDR1 SGHVS, CDR2 FQNEAQ. The CDR3 sequence: CASSPRTGTAIYEQYF. The CDR3 nucleotides are TGTGCCAGCAGCCCCCGGACCGGGACAGCTATCTACGAGCAGTACTTC.

The rearrangement uses TRBV5-1 and TRBJ2-7; D possibly matches TRBD1 or TRBD2 (5 bases each). V lost 5 bases and J lost 5, with 14 bases in between. The V gene's germline CDR1 is SGHRS and CDR2 YFSETQ. The CDR3 extends over 13 amino acids. CDR3 region: CASSSGTIDEQYF. CDR3 bases: TGCGCCAGCAGTTCAGGGACGATCGACGAGCAGTACTTC.

The V and J genes are TRBV9 and TRBJ2-3; 7 bases are shared with TRBD2. Germline V gene sequence: CDR1 SGDLS, CDR2 YYNGEE. J gave up 7 bases and V 0 bases, and 5 bases lay outside the gene matches. This CDR3 has 14 amino acids. The CDR3 DNA is TGTGCCAGCAGCGTAGTTGCGGGAGTCCATACGCAGTATTTT. Amino acid sequence: CASSVVAGVHTQYF. The variable domain in full, completed from reference TRBV9 and TRBJ2-3, reads DSGVTQTPKHLITATGQRVTLRCSPRSGDLSVYWYQQSLDQGLQFLIQYYNGEERAKGNILERFSAQQFPDLHSELNLSSLELGDSALYFCASSVVAGVHTQYFGPGTRLTVL.

This clonotype was seen a few times. V is TRBV10-3 and J is TRBJ2-7; 7 bases are shared with TRBD1. Per germline, CDR1 ENHRY and CDR2 SYGVKD. CDR3 length equals 14 residues. V lost 4 bases and J lost 5; bases outside the gene matches: 8. The CDR3 reads CAISVRQGPNEQYF. In DNA form, the CDR3 reads TGTGCCATCAGTGTACGACAGGGCCCCAACGAGCAGTACTTC.

The chain recombines TRBV7-3 with TRBJ1-4, with 8 nucleotides matching TRBD1. CDR3 length: 13 amino acids. V shed 8 bases and J 3 bases; nucleotides not matched to a gene: 2. Germline CDR1 reads SGHTA; CDR2 reads FQGTGA. CDR3 region: CASSGGPNEKLFF. CDR3 coding DNA: TGTGCCAGCTCAGGGGGCCCTAATGAAAAACTGTTTTTT.

This chain joins TRBV18 and TRBJ2-2; 7 positions match TRBD2. The CDR3 is made up of 18 amino acids. Per germline, CDR1 KGHSH and CDR2 LQKENI. V shed 1 base and J 0 bases; nucleotides not matched to a gene: 8. CDR3 loop: CASSPRAARGTNTGELFF. CDR3 nucleotides: TGTGCCAGCTCACCACGGGCTGCGCGGGGGACGAACACCGGGGAGCTGTTTTTT. The full variable domain, with the rest looked up from reference TRBV18 and TRBJ2-2, is NAGVMQNPRHLVRRRGQEARLRCSPMKGHSHVYWYRQLPEEGLKFMVYLQKENIIDESGMPKERFSAEFPKEGPSILRIQQVVRGDSAAYFCASSPRAARGTNTGELFFGEGSRLTVL.

This clonotype has just a few counts. The chain couples TRBV12-3 or TRBV12-4 to TRBJ2-7; 10 bases fit TRBD1. The CDR3 is 14 residues long. The V segment lost 5 bases and the J segment 2 bases; nucleotides outside the gene matches: 3. The CDR3 sequence: CASSGQGVTYEQYF. The DNA for the CDR3 is TGTGCCAGCAGTGGACAGGGGGTAACCTACGAGCAGTACTTC.

A few counts support this clonotype. V usage is TRBV7-2 and J usage is TRBJ1-5; no clear D gene. The germline CDR1 and CDR2 sequences are SGHTA and FQGNSA. Trimming left V 5 bases short and J 2 bases short, with 10 bases between. This CDR3 has 14 residues. The DNA for the CDR3 is TGTGCCAGCAGCCCTTATATCGGCAATCAGCCCCAGCATTTT. This gives the protein CASSPYIGNQPQHF.

CDR3: CASSGRGPLHF. For the CDR3, the DNA is TGTGCCAGCAGTGGGAGGGGACCCCTCCACTTT. The J gene is TRBJ1-6, the V gene TRBV12-3 or TRBV12-4; D is perhaps TRBD1 (5 bases). The length of the CDR3 is 11 residues. Trimming took off 5 bases at V and 12 bases at J, with 8 bases between the two ends.

This clonotype was found a few times. The rearrangement joins TRBV14 to TRBJ2-1; TRBD1 matches at 10 bases. The germline CDR1 and CDR2 sequences are SGHDN and FVKESK. The CDR3 has 15 residues. Germline trimming cut 3 bases from V and 4 bases from J; bases unmatched to any gene: 3. The CDR3 DNA reads as TGTGCCAGCAGCCACTGGGACAGGGGTTACAATGAGCAGTTCTTC. Protein product: CASSHWDRGYNEQFF.

The sample holds a few counts of this clonotype. The chain carries TRBV7-8 and TRBJ2-5; perhaps TRBD2 as D (6 bases). Germline CDR1 and CDR2: SGHVS and FQNEAQ. The CDR3 contains 13 residues. V was trimmed by 4 bases and J by 5 bases, leaving 11 bases between them. The CDR3 DNA follows: TGTGCCAGCAGCTACGGGACTCCCGAGACCCAGTACTTC. Encoded protein: CASSYGTPETQYF. The full variable domain, its missing parts supplied by reference TRBV7-8 and TRBJ2-5, is GAGVSQSPRYKVAKRGQDVALRCDPISGHVSLFWYQQALGQGPEFLTYFQNEAQLDKSGLPSDRFFAERPEGSVSTLKIQRTQQEDSAVYLCASSYGTPETQYFGPGTRLLVL.